This T cell receptor (beta chain) was captured by sequencing in a study of radiation and T cells in renal cell carcinoma. As to time point: baseline pretreatment blood. The treatment is: 15 Gy SBRT to primary tumor, nephrectomy 4 weeks later. The study's findings and limits: From baseline, blood top tumor clonotypes peaked at 2 weeks post-radiation.

Profiled with immunoSEQ multiplex PCR; TCRdb holds only in-frame clones, not every one. The sample has around 140,000 clones; around 78% are singletons. The CDR3 loop spans 13 amino acids. The germline V and J ends were trimmed by 2 bases and 6 bases, with 9 bases remaining between them. The V gene's germline CDR1 is LGHNA and CDR2 YNFKEQ. Worth noting for this clone: The antigen remains unidentified.

This specimen consisted of blood, obtained from a patient whose treatment included radiotherapy and nephrectomy. The V call is TRBV4-2, the J call TRBJ2-3; unclear D gene. The sequence was collected from a woman aged 45-60 years with renal cell carcinoma. The CDR3 bases are TGTGCCAGCAGCCAAACTCGTTTCGATACGCAGTATTTT. Amino acid sequence: CASSQTRFDTQYF.